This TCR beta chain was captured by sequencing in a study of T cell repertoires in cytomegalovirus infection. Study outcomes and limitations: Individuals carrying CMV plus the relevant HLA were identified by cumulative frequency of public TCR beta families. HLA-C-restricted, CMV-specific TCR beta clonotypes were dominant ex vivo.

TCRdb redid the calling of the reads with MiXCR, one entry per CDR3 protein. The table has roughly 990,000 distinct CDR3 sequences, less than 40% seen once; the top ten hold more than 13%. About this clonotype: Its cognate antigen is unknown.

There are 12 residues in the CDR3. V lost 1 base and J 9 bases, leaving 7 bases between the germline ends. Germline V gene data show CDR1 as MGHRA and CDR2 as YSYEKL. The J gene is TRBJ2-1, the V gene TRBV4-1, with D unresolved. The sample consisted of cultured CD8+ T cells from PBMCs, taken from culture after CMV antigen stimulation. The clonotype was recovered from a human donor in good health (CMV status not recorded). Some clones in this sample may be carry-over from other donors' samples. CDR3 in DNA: TGCGCCAGCAGCCAAGTCAATGGTGAGCAGTTCTTC. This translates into CASSQVNGEQFF.